This record looks at one T cell receptor (beta chain) sequence and its context. The antigen is unknown. PCR involved 60 Vbeta and 13 Jbeta primers. The authors' processing: As a later analysis found, there were 80 million or so unique TCR beta chains, of which roughly 11 million were shared. Libraries were prepared by immunoSEQ multiplex PCR; TCRdb keeps only in-frame clonotypes and omits some of them. Clone size and the V and J calls come from that table; the DNA yielded D and trimming. Counted here are more than 95,000 clones, roughly 80% occurring once; the ten biggest clones make up about 1.7%. This entry is derived from a study of cytomegalovirus exposure and HLA in healthy donors. Regarding the study as a whole: Most sequenced TCRs were rare (though some public TCRs occurred in many donors).

Germline assignment: CDR1 SGHRS and CDR2 YFSETQ. With V trimmed by 0 bases and J by 7 bases, 4 bases remained unmatched. The CDR3 is 15 amino acids. The genes are TRBV5-1 and TRBJ2-1; 10 bases match TRBD2. The source is a man younger than 35 in good health and CMV-seronegative. The sequencing input was PBMCs. The chain's CDR3 is CASSLGLAGVNEQFF. CDR3 DNA sequence: TGCGCCAGCAGCTTGGGCCTAGCGGGGGTAAATGAGCAGTTCTTC.